Here is one T cell receptor beta chain with its context. The source of the sample is a study of blood T cell repertoires in COVID-19. Study as a whole: From T cells, B-cell-depleted T cells, or PBMCs came the material, which was cDNA or gDNA.

Germline CDR1 is SGHRS and CDR2 is YFSETQ. V dropped 3 bases and J dropped 2; count of bases not matched to a gene: 4. This CDR3 region has 16 residues. Per the original data handling: Reference gene primer amplification yielded estimated nucleated cell counts. Assay: immunoSEQ multiplex PCR; the TCRdb copy retains only in-frame clones and omits some. Clone size and the V and J calls come from that table; the DNA yielded D and trimming. The profile covers about 190,000 clones, with approximately 90% appearing a single time and around 4% taken by the ten largest. The sequencing sample was made of peripheral blood. This receptor was obtained from a woman aged 30 to 39 with acute or convalescent COVID-19. The V gene is TRBV5-1, the J gene TRBJ2-7; 14 nucleotides match TRBD2. DNA of the CDR3: TGCGCCAGCAGCTGGGGACTAGCGGGAGATACCTACGAGCAGTACTTC. It is translated as CASSWGLAGDTYEQYF.